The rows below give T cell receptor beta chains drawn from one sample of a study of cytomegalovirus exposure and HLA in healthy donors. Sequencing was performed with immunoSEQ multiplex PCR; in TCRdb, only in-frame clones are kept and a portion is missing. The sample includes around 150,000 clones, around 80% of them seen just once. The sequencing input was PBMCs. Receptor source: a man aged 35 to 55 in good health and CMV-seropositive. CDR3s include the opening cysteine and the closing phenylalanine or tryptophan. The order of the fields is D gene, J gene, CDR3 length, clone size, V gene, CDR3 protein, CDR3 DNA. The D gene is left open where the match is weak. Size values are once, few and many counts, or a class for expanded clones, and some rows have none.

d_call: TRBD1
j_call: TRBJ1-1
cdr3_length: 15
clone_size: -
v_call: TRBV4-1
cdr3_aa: CASSQDRGLGTEAFF
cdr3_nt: TGCGCCAGCAGCCAGGACAGGGGGCTTGGCACTGAAGCTTTCTTT

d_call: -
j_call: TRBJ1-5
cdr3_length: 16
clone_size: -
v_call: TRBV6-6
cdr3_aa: CASSYGYRAGNQPQHF
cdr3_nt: TGTGCCAGCAGTTACGGCTACAGGGCCGGCAATCAGCCCCAGCATTTT

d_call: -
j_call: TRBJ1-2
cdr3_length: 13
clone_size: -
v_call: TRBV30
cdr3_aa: CAWSLLQPYGYTF
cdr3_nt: TGTGCCTGGAGTCTGTTACAGCCTTATGGCTACACCTTC

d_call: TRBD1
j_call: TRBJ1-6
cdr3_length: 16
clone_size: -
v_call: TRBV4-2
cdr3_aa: CASSQNPGQGFEPLHF
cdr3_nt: TGTGCCAGCAGCCAGAATCCGGGACAGGGATTCGAACCCCTCCACTTT

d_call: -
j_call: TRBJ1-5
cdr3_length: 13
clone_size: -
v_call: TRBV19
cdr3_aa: CATADTSNQPQHF
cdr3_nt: TGTGCCACCGCGGACACTAGCAATCAGCCCCAGCATTTT

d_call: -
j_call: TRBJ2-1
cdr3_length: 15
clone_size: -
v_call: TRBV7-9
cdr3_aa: CASSSRQILSNEQFF
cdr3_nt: TGTGCCAGCAGCTCGAGACAGATTTTAAGCAATGAGCAGTTCTTC

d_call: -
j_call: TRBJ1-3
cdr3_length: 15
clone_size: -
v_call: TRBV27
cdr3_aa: CASSRGGSSGNTIYF
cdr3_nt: TGTGCCAGCTCACGGGGGGGGAGCTCTGGAAACACCATATATTTT

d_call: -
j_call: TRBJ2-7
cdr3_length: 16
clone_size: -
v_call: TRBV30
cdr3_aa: CAWSKGAVGVIYEQYF
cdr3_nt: TGTGCCTGGAGTAAAGGGGCCGTGGGCGTAATCTACGAGCAGTACTTC

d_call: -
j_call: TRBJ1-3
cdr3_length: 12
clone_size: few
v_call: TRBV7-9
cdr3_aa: CSSRYRGNTIYF
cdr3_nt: TGTTCCAGCAGGTACAGGGGAAACACCATATATTTT

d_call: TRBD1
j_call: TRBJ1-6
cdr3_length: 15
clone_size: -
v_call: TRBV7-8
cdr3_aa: CASSLSPGGSSPLHF
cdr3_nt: TGTGCCAGCAGCTTATCACCAGGGGGTAGTTCACCCCTCCACTTT

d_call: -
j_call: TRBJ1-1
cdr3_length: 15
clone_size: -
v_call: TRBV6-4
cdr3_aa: CASSDSASRDTEAFF
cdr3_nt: TGTGCCAGCAGTGACTCTGCCTCGCGGGACACTGAAGCTTTCTTT

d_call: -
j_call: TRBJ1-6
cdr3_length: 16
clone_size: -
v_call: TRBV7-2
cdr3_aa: CASSLNLPGYNSPLHF
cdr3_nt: TGTGCCAGCAGCTTAAACCTCCCGGGCTATAATTCACCCCTCCACTTT